The source of this TCR beta chain is a study of shared T cell receptors in the human thymus. Unmatched junction bases numbered 6, after V lost 2 bases and J lost 4 bases. The CDR3 loop spans 16 amino acids. Germline V gene data show CDR1 as MGHDK and CDR2 as SYGVNS. Sequencing was performed with immunoSEQ multiplex PCR; in TCRdb, only in-frame clones are kept and a portion is missing. The table includes hundreds of thousands of clones, 70% to 90% detected once. These sequences were also reported in another study, on human thymus T cells. That work contributes: Thymus specimens were resections from corrective heart surgery. Gene usage (both V and J) appeared biased in thymic and blood repertoires.

Sample: thymocytes. V is TRBV25-1 and J is TRBJ2-7; 12 bases are a match to TRBD2. The receptor was isolated from a boy under two years old with a congenital heart defect. The DNA for the CDR3 is TGTGCCAGCAGTGAAGGGCTAGCGGGAGGGGGTTACGAGCAGTACTTC. Protein product: CASSEGLAGGGYEQYF.